The clone carrying this T cell receptor (beta chain) was found many times. What it binds is unknown. Time point meaning: newly diagnosed GD, antithyroid drugs for less than 3 months. With RNA extracted from PBMCs as input, the TCR library was made. In building TCR beta libraries, iRepertoire HTBI primers were used together with Arm-PCR of CDR3 regions. TCRdb analysed the multiplex PCR reads with MiXCR anew, one entry per CDR3 protein. Altogether about 320,000 distinct CDR3 sequences are present, under 20% being singletons, with the ten largest covering around 37%. Trimming pared 6 bases from V and 2 bases from J, leaving 14 bases between. Germline V CDR1 and CDR2: SNHLY, FYNNEI. CDR3 size: 15 residues. These data originate in a study of regulatory T cells in long-lasting Graves disease. Study-level findings and limits: Persistent disease showed a preference for TRBV28, TRBJ1-2 and TRBJ2-5. Fewer public clonotypes were shared by new patients (around 1,000) than by persistent patients (about 2,800).

Sequencing was performed on peripheral blood mononuclear cells (PBMCs), taken at new diagnosis, from a patient treated with antithyroid drugs. The receptor's source is a female donor with Graves disease. The rearrangement joins TRBV2 to TRBJ1-3; weak D call: TRBD1 (5 bases). As DNA, the CDR3 is TGTGCCAGCAGCTCGGTGGGGCCCACTGGAAACACCATATATTTT. Translation gives CASSSVGPTGNTIYF.